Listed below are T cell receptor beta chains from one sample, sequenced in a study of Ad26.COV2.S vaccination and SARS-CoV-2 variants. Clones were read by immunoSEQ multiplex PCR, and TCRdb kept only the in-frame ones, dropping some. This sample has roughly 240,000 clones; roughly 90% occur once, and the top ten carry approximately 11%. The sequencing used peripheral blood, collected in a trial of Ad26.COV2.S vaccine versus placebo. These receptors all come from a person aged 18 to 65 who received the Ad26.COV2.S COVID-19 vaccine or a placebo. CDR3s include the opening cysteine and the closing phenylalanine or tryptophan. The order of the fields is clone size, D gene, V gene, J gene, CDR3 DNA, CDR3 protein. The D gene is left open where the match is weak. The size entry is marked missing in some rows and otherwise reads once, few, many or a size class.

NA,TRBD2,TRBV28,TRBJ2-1,TGTGCCAGCAGTTTATTACGTGGGGGTAGCGGGCCCTACAATGAGCAGTTCTTC,CASSLLRGGSGPYNEQFF
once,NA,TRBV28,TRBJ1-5,TGTGCCAGCAGTTTTACCAGATACAATCAGCCCCAGCATTTT,CASSFTRYNQPQHF
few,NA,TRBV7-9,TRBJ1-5,TGTGCCAGCAGCTTAGACGGGAGCAGCAATCAGCCCCAGCATTTT,CASSLDGSSNQPQHF
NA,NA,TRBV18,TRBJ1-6,TGTGCCAGCTCACCCTATAATTCACCCCTCCACTTT,CASSPYNSPLHF
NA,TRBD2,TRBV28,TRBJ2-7,TGTGCCAGCACTCGGGAGGCCTACGAGCAGTACTTC,CASTREAYEQYF
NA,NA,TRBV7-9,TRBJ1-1,TGTGCCAGCAGCCTCGGAGTCGGGGACACTGAAGCTTTCTTT,CASSLGVGDTEAFF
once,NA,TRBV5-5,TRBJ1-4,TGTGCCAGCAGCTTCGGGCAGGCTAATGAAAAACTGTTTTTT,CASSFGQANEKLFF
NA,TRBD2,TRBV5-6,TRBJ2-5,TGTGCCAGCAGCTTGGTACTAGCGGGCAAGGAGACCCAGTACTTC,CASSLVLAGKETQYF
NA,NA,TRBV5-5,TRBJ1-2,TGTGCCAGCAGCTTGGACGTGAGAGGTGGCTACACCTTC,CASSLDVRGGYTF
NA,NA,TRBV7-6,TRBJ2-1,TGTGCCAGCAGCTTAAACTTCGGCTCCTACAATGAGCAGTTCTTC,CASSLNFGSYNEQFF
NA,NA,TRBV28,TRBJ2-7,TGTGCCAGCAGTCCTCCGACTGGCGAGCAGTACTTC,CASSPPTGEQYF
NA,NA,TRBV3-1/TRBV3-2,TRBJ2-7,TGTGCCAGCAGCCGGAGACCAATAGGGACGGTGGGGGAGCAGTACTTC,CASSRRPIGTVGEQYF
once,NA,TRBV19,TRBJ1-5,TGTGCCAGTAGTATAGTACATAGCAATCAGCCCCAGCATTTT,CASSIVHSNQPQHF
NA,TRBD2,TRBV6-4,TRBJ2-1,TGTGCCAGCAGCGCAACTAGCGGGGGGGCAGAAGAGCAGTTCTTC,CASSATSGGAEEQFF
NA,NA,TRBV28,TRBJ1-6,TGTGCCAGCAGTTTATGGCGGTGGAGGCATTCACCCCTCCACTTT,CASSLWRWRHSPLHF
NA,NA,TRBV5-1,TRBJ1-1,TGCGCCAGCAGCTTATGGGGGCTGGGCACTGAAGCTTTCTTT,CASSLWGLGTEAFF
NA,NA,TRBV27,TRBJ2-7,TGTGCCAGTAGAACGAGAGGGGGCTCCTACGAGCAGTACTTC,CASRTRGGSYEQYF
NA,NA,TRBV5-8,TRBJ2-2,TGTGCCAGCCGGGGAGGAGGTACCGGGGAGCTGTTTTTT,CASRGGGTGELFF
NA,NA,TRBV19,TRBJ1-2,TGTGCCAGTAGTTCTGCCCGCTGGGGGTATGGCTACACCTTC,CASSSARWGYGYTF
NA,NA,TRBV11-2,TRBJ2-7,TGTGCCAGCAGCTTTTCTGGGGGCTCCTACGAGCAGTACTTC,CASSFSGGSYEQYF
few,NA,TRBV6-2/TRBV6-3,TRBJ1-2,TGTGCCAGCAGTTACTCTAGGGCGCCAGGGGACACCTTC,CASSYSRAPGDTF
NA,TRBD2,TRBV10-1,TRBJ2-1,TGCGCCAGCAATTTACAACCGGGACTAGCGGGGGAGAATGAGCAGTTCTTC,CASNLQPGLAGENEQFF